A single sample is the source of the 15 T cell receptor beta chains below, sequenced in a study of cytomegalovirus exposure and HLA in healthy donors. 60 Vbeta and 13 Jbeta primers were used in PCR. TCRdb's copy holds only in-frame clones and misses some; the assay was immunoSEQ multiplex PCR. The sample yields roughly 140,000 clones, around 84% seen once. What was sequenced was PBMCs. Receptors originate from a boy aged 2-9 years in good health and CMV-seronegative.

This clone was seen a handful of times. The genes are TRBV15 and TRBJ2-7; the match to TRBD1 covers 9 bases. CDR3 length equals 13 residues. The germline V gene has CDR1 LNHNV and CDR2 YYDKDF (reference sequence). V lost 4 bases to trimming and J lost 7 bases; unmatched junction nucleotides: 5. The CDR3 coding sequence is TGTGCCACCAGCACCACGGACAGGGGAGAGCAGTACTTC. Translating gives CATSTTDRGEQYF.

The chain joins TRBV5-6 to TRBJ2-7, with a weak D call TRBD1 (5 bases). Trimming cost V 3 bases and J 3 bases, with 13 bases left between them. Germline-derived CDR1 and CDR2 are SGHDT and YYEEEE. The length of the CDR3 is 14 residues. CDR3 in amino acids: CASSYDRLGYEQYF. In DNA, the CDR3 is TGTGCCAGCAGCTATGACAGATTAGGCTACGAGCAGTACTTC.

The chain links TRBV11-3 to TRBJ2-3, with TRBD1 matching over 7 bases. V lost 1 base and J lost 0; bases outside the gene matches: 4. Germline assignment: CDR1 SGHNT and CDR2 YENEEA. This CDR3 region has 16 residues. CDR3 sequence: CASSLATGLSTDTQYF. CDR3 nucleotides: TGTGCCAGCAGCTTAGCGACAGGGTTAAGCACAGATACGCAGTATTTT.

This chain links TRBV18 with TRBJ1-3; D possibly corresponds to TRBD1 (6 bases). Trimming cost V 0 bases and J 2 bases, with 8 bases left between them. The CDR3 is made up of 15 amino acids. The germline V gene encodes CDR1 KGHSH and CDR2 LQKENI. The CDR3 DNA reads TGTGCCAGCTCACCACCCAGGGGACCTGGAAACACCATATATTTT. It codes for CASSPPRGPGNTIYF.

V gene TRBV12-5 combines with J gene TRBJ2-6, with D possibly matching TRBD2 (5 bases). The length of the CDR3 is 14 residues. V dropped 8 bases and J dropped 0 bases, with 8 bases sitting between them. Germline CDR1 reads LGHNT; CDR2 reads FRNRAP. Here the CDR3 DNA reads TGTGCTAGTATGAGGGACTCTGGGGCCAACGTCCTGACTTTC. It codes for CASMRDSGANVLTF.

The rearrangement links TRBV28 to TRBJ1-1; 9 nucleotides agree with TRBD1. CDR1 is MDHEN, CDR2 SYDVKM, per germline. The J segment lost 7 bases and the V segment lost 3 bases, leaving 9 bases of the junction unmatched. This CDR3 contains 15 residues. As DNA, the CDR3 is TGTGCCAGCAGTTTTCATACAGGGGGCTGGGATGAAGCTTTCTTT. Protein product: CASSFHTGGWDEAFF.

J is TRBJ1-6 and V is TRBV9; D is unresolved. This CDR3 comprises 13 residues. Trimming shortened V by 6 bases and J by 7 bases, and 11 bases separated the two germline ends. Germline V lookup: CDR1 SGDLS, CDR2 YYNGEE. The CDR3 protein is CASNLTPNSPLHF. As DNA, the CDR3 is TGTGCCAGCAACCTAACCCCCAATTCACCCCTCCACTTT. Using reference TRBV9 and TRBJ1-6 for the parts outside the CDR3, the full variable domain is DSGVTQTPKHLITATGQRVTLRCSPRSGDLSVYWYQQSLDQGLQFLIQYYNGEERAKGNILERFSAQQFPDLHSELNLSSLELGDSALYFCASNLTPNSPLHFGNGTRLTVT.

The chain has TRBV27 and TRBJ2-5, with D perhaps matching TRBD2 (5 bases). V lost 1 base, J lost 11 bases, and 5 bases lay in between. The CDR3 consists of 10 residues. Germline V gene data show CDR1 as MNHEY and CDR2 as SMNVEV (reference sequence). CDR3 in amino acids: CASSLWEQYF. CDR3 DNA sequence: TGTGCCAGCAGTTTATGGGAGCAGTACTTC.

This rearrangement joins TRBV27 to TRBJ1-5; the D is unclear. V lost 5 bases to trimming and J lost 9 bases, with 14 bases between them. Germline CDR1 is MNHEY and CDR2 is SMNVEV (reference sequence). This CDR3 is built from 13 residues. The CDR3, as DNA: TGTGCCAGCAGTCCGGACTGGAGAGGGCCCCAGCATTTT. This codes for CASSPDWRGPQHF.

The chain has TRBV6-5 and TRBJ2-7; TRBD2 aligns across 7 bases. CDR1 and CDR2 from the germline V gene are MNHEY and SVGAGI. V was clipped by 4 bases and J by 3 bases; unmatched bases: 12. This CDR3 has 16 residues. Here the CDR3 reads CASSSGGGGAVYEQYF. The CDR3 nucleotides are TGTGCCAGCAGTTCCGGTGGGGGGGGAGCAGTCTACGAGCAGTACTTC.

V and J are TRBV10-2 and TRBJ1-1; D may be TRBD1 (6 bases). Looked up from germline, CDR1 is WSHSY and CDR2 is SAAADI. V shed 6 bases and J shed 1 base, with 15 bases lying between them. The length of the CDR3 is 15 residues. The CDR3 DNA follows: TGCGCCAGCAGCAAACAGGGCAAGGAGAACACTGAAGCTTTCTTT. It is translated as CASSKQGKENTEAFF.

The rearrangement uses TRBV7-8 and TRBJ2-7; possibly TRBD2 for D (5 bases). The germline V gene encodes CDR1 SGHVS and CDR2 FQNEAQ. The V end was cut by 5 bases, the J end by 3 bases, with 17 bases between. CDR3 length: 15 amino acids. CDR3 nucleotides: TGTGCCAGCAGCCCGGGCAGCGGTAATTACTACGAGCAGTACTTC. Protein sequence: CASSPGSGNYYEQYF.

This sequence joins TRBV5-4 and TRBJ2-7; possible D gene TRBD2, 6 bases. Trimming cost V 4 bases and J 1 base, with 15 bases left between them. Germline CDR1 and CDR2: SGHNT and YYREEE (reference sequence). The CDR3 spans 15 residues. As DNA, the CDR3 is TGTGCCAGCAGCCGTTTCCTAGCGAGTTCCTACGAGCAGTACTTC. Translated: CASSRFLASSYEQYF.

The CDR3: CATLWSPGYTF. CDR3 coding DNA: TGTGCCACCCTATGGTCTCCGGGCTACACCTTC. The V and J genes are TRBV27 and TRBJ1-2; D gene unclear. The germline V gene has CDR1 MNHEY and CDR2 SMNVEV (reference sequence). V was cut by 10 bases and J by 8 bases, with 14 bases left in between. The CDR3 has 11 amino acids.

This chain joins TRBV7-2 and TRBJ2-5; 8 bases are shared with TRBD1. Unmatched junction bases numbered 6, after V lost 4 bases and J lost 5 bases. The CDR3 extends over 14 amino acids. The germline V gene encodes CDR1 SGHTA and CDR2 FQGNSA. DNA for the CDR3: TGTGCCAGCAGCTCAATCGGACAGGGTGAGACCCAGTACTTC. Encoded protein: CASSSIGQGETQYF.